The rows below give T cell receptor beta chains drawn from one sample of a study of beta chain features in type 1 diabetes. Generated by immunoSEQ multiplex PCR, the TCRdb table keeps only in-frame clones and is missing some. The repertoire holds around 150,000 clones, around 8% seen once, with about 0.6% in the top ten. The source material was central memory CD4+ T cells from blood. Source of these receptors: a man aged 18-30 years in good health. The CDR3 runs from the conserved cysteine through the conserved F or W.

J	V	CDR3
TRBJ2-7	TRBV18	CASSDRRDGEQYF
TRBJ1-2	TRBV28	CASSQTSYGYTF
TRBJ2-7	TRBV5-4	CASSLLGQGLGEQYF
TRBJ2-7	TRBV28	CASSPALRRVRTYEQYF
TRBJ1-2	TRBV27	CASSGAAGGVYTF
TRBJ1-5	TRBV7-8	CASSSSGGSVSNQPQHF
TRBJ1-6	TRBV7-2	CASSLAGGNNSPLHF
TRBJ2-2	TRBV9	CASSVSYAGELFF
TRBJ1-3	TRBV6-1	CATRTGTNSGNTIYF
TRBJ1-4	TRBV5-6	CASSNTGITNEKLFF
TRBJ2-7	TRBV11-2	CASRRKHNPGLAARYEQYF
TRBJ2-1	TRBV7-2	CASSSRVGYNEQFF
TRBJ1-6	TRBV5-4	CASSAGQGRDEPLHF
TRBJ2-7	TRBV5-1	CASSRLTGGEQYF
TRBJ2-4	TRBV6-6	CASSLRQGADIQYF
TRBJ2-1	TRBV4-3	CASSQESNRVINEQFF
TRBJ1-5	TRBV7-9	CASSWGRGRGQPQHF
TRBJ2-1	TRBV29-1	CSVERQGGNEQFF
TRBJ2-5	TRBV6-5	CASSSTSGVQETQYF
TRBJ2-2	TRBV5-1	CASSFTGGSPGELFF
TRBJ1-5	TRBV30	CAWSGGQGGQPQHF
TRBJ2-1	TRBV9	CASSVDQGLSYNEQFF
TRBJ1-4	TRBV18	CASSPQGQTNEKLFF
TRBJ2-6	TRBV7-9	CATSDTIGANVLTF
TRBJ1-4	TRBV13	CASSQRTGEGEKLFF
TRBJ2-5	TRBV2	CASSKTGQGPGTQYF
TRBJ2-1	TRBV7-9	CASSLVTGGYNEQFF
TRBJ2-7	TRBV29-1	CSVSEGWDRGSYEQYF
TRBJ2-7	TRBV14	CASSQDHTSGEYEQYF
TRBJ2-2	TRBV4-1	CASRQGHSNTGELFF
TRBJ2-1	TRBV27	CASSFWTTSGRANEQFF
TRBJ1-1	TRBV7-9	CASSLAGHTEAFF
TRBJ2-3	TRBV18	CASSPASGGADTQYF
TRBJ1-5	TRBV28	CASSQGWGETFNQPQHF
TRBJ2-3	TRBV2	CASSDLAGRHTDTQYF
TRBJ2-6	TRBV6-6	CASSYSRGSGANVLTF
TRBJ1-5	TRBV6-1	CASSEGRSGNQPQHF
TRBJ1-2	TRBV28	CATYTGHSYGYTF
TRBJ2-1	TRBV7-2	CASSLRLAGGGNEQFF
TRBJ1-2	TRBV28	CASSLDRVNGYTF
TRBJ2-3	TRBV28	CASSPPGQGADTQYF
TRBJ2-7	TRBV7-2	CASSLDARGEQYF
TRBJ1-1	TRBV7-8	CASSARQGGRDTEAFF
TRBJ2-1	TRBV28	CASSQRTSGRAFEQFF
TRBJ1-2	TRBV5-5	CASSSHSGTGGGYTF
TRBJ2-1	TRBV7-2	CASSLVASGTYNEQFF
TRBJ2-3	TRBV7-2	CASSSRTGGGTDTQYF
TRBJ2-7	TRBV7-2	CASSPSGQSGSYEQYF
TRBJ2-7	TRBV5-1	CASSLQGAVYEQYF
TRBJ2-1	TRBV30	CAWAGLGGNEQFF
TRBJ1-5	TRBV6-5	CASSVTGGPQHF
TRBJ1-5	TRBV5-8	CASTDKVSNQPQHF
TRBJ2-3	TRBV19	CASRAPGTASTDTQYF
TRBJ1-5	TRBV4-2	CASSQERGSQPQHF
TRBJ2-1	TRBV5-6	CASSRDRESEQFF
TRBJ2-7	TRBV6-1	CASSDLSGPDEQYF
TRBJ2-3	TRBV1	CTSSLHLPPQREKKSDTQYF
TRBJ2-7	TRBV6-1	CATDGGRGYEQYF
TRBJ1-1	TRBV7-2	CASNTMTGGTEAFF
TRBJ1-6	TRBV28	CASSLRGSHNSPLHF